A single sample is the source of the 20 T cell receptor beta chains below, sequenced in a study of Ad26.COV2.S vaccination and SARS-CoV-2 variants. The treatment was: roughly 19 received Ad26.COV2.S at low or high dose, single or two shots; roughly five received placebo; per-sample allocation not given. Sample collection was performed on day 63 after the first vaccine or placebo injection. Libraries were prepared by immunoSEQ multiplex PCR; TCRdb keeps only in-frame clonotypes and omits some of them. The data show more than 400,000 clones, 92% seen once. The sequenced sample was peripheral blood, obtained in a trial of Ad26.COV2.S vaccine versus placebo. These receptor sequences come from a person between 18 and 65 years old who received the Ad26.COV2.S COVID-19 vaccine or a placebo.

On this clone itself: This specimen includes other DNA sequences encoding the same CDR3. The rearrangement joins TRBV28 to TRBJ2-1, with D tentatively TRBD1 (6 bases). The CDR3 extends over 14 amino acids. Germline assignment: CDR1 MDHEN and CDR2 SYDVKM. The V and J ends lost 7 bases and 2 bases respectively, with 12 bases between them. This CDR3 reads CASTPGAAYNEQFF. Written as DNA, the CDR3 is TGTGCCAGCACCCCAGGGGCAGCCTACAATGAGCAGTTCTTC.

J is TRBJ1-2 and V is TRBV20-1, with 10 bases that match TRBD1. V shed 6 bases and J 7 bases; nucleotides not matched to a gene: 2. Germline-derived CDR1 and CDR2 are DFQATT and SNEGSKA (reference sequence). CDR3 length: 11 amino acids. The CDR3 region has the DNA TGCAGTGCGAGGACAGGGGGTGGCTACACCTTC. It translates to CSARTGGGYTF.

V is TRBV28 and J is TRBJ1-2; D call uncertain. Per the germline V gene, CDR1 is MDHEN and CDR2 is SYDVKM. V lost 8 bases and J lost 0, with 13 bases in between. The CDR3 loop spans 14 amino acids. CDR3 region: CASLSTSTNYGYTF. The CDR3 bases are TGTGCCAGCCTTAGTACTTCAACTAACTATGGCTACACCTTC.

The chain couples TRBV15 to TRBJ2-1, with 10 bases identical to TRBD2. The CDR3 contains 15 residues. The germline CDR1 and CDR2 sequences are LNHNV and YYDKDF (reference sequence). Trimming at V came to 6 bases and at J to 2 bases, leaving 4 bases not matched to a gene. CDR3 sequence reads: CATRTSGGAYNEQFF. CDR3 sequence (DNA): TGTGCCACCAGAACAAGCGGGGGGGCCTACAATGAGCAGTTCTTC.

The V call is TRBV6-1, the J call TRBJ2-7; D is perhaps TRBD2 (6 bases). Trimming shortened V by 2 bases and J by 2 bases, and 13 bases separated the two germline ends. Per germline, CDR1 MNHNS and CDR2 SASEGT. CDR3 length: 15 amino acids. DNA for the CDR3: TGTGCCAGCAGTGAATCCCGGGGGATCCCCTACGAGCAGTACTTC. It is translated as CASSESRGIPYEQYF.

The V and J genes are TRBV5-4 and TRBJ1-2; the match to TRBD1 covers 10 bases. This CDR3 has 16 amino acids. The germline CDR1 and CDR2 sequences are SGHNT and YYREEE (reference sequence). The junction had 6 bases not matched to a gene; V was cut back by 0 bases and J by 4 bases. The CDR3: CASSLGGQGSSYGYTF. The CDR3 DNA is TGTGCCAGCAGCTTGGGGGGACAGGGGTCCTCCTATGGCTACACCTTC.

The genes are TRBV19 and TRBJ1-1; 8 bases agree with TRBD1. The CDR3 covers 11 residues. Germline CDR1 and CDR2: LNHDA and SQIVND (reference sequence). The CDR3: CGVQGASEAFF. CDR3 in DNA: TGTGGGGTTCAGGGGGCGTCGGAAGCTTTCTTT. The entire variable domain, with the rest obtained from reference TRBV19 and TRBJ1-1, is as follows: DGGITQSPKYLFRKEGQNVTLSCEQNLNHDAMYWYRQDPGQGLRLIYYSQIVNDFQKGDIAEGYSVSREKKESFPLTVTSAQKNPTAFYLCGVQGASEAFFGQGTRLTVV.

In its sample, this clone was seen a few times. The chain links TRBV10-1 to TRBJ2-3, with 8 bases fitting TRBD2. CDR3 length: 15 residues. V shed 3 bases and J 2 bases; nucleotides not matched to a gene: 4. The germline CDR1 and CDR2 sequences are WNHNN and SYGVQD (reference sequence). The CDR3 DNA reads TGCGCCAGCAGTGAACGGCGGGGGGCCACAGATACGCAGTATTTT. This sequence encodes CASSERRGATDTQYF.

As regards this clone: The same CDR3 also results from other DNA sequences found in this sample. V gene TRBV30 combines with J gene TRBJ2-7, with TRBD1 as a possible D gene (6 bases). This CDR3 is built from 12 residues. Trimming removed 5 bases from V and 1 base from J, with 9 bases in between. Germline CDR1 reads GTSNPN; CDR2 reads SVGIG (reference sequence). The CDR3 loop is CAWSTGSYEQYF. The CDR3 nucleotides are TGTGCCTGGTCGACAGGATCCTACGAGCAGTACTTC.

The CDR3 region has the DNA TGTGCCAGCTCGGCCGGGACAGGTAGCAATCAGCCCCAGCATTTT. It encodes CASSAGTGSNQPQHF. V usage is TRBV18 and J usage is TRBJ1-5; 8 nucleotides match TRBD1. Germline CDR1 reads KGHSH; CDR2 reads LQKENI. The CDR3 loop spans 15 amino acids. Trimming cost V 6 bases and J 0 bases; bases outside gene matches: 4.

The chain is built from TRBV9 and TRBJ1-1; D perhaps matches TRBD1 (6 bases). The CDR3 loop spans 15 amino acids. V was shortened by 3 bases and J by 5 bases, with 17 bases between the two germline ends. CDR1 and CDR2 (germline): SGDLS, YYNGEE. The CDR3 region has the DNA TGTGCCAGCAGCGCGAATACAGGGTTCCTGACTGAAGCTTTCTTT. Protein: CASSANTGFLTEAFF.

The J gene is TRBJ1-5, the V gene TRBV27; 10 nucleotides match TRBD1. This CDR3 comprises 15 residues. Per the germline V gene, CDR1 is MNHEY and CDR2 is SMNVEV (reference sequence). V trimming: 8 bases; J trimming: 2 bases; junction bases outside the gene matches: 6. DNA of the CDR3: TGTGCCAGCCACGCCGGGACAGGGGGCAATCAGCCCCAGCATTTT. It translates to CASHAGTGGNQPQHF.

The V call is TRBV18, the J call TRBJ1-2; D is unresolved. This CDR3 is built from 15 residues. Germline V CDR1 and CDR2: KGHSH, LQKENI. V lost 4 bases and J lost 2, with 14 bases in between. The CDR3 sequence is CASSLQRELNYGYTF. The CDR3 DNA follows: TGTGCCAGCTCACTCCAACGGGAATTAAACTATGGCTACACCTTC. The whole variable domain, remainder taken from reference TRBV18 and TRBJ1-2, is NAGVMQNPRHLVRRRGQEARLRCSPMKGHSHVYWYRQLPEEGLKFMVYLQKENIIDESGMPKERFSAEFPKEGPSILRIQQVVRGDSAAYFCASSLQRELNYGYTFGSGTRLTVV.

This sequence joins TRBV5-1 and TRBJ2-5; D unresolved. Looked up from germline, CDR1 is SGHRS and CDR2 is YFSETQ. CDR3 length: 14 amino acids. V dropped 0 bases and J dropped 2 bases, with 8 bases sitting between them. CDR3 coding DNA: TGCGCCAGCAGCTTGGTGACCAGACAAGAGACCCAGTACTTC. It translates to CASSLVTRQETQYF.

V and J are TRBV11-2 and TRBJ2-7, with no clear D. The CDR3 runs to 15 residues. Trimming stripped 5 bases from V and 3 bases from J, with 17 bases between. The germline gives CDR1 SGHAT, CDR2 FQNNGV. CDR3: CASSHFPIGNYEQYF. The CDR3 nucleotides are TGTGCCAGCAGCCATTTCCCCATTGGGAACTACGAGCAGTACTTC.

The chain is built from TRBV5-1 and TRBJ1-1; D possibly corresponds to TRBD1 (6 bases). CDR1 is SGHRS, CDR2 YFSETQ, per germline. The CDR3 spans 16 residues. Trimming removed 0 bases at V and 2 bases at J, with 14 bases between. The DNA for the CDR3 is TGCGCCAGCAGCTTGGGGCACTCGGGACAAAACACTGAAGCTTTCTTT. Encoded protein: CASSLGHSGQNTEAFF.

The V call is TRBV5-1, the J call TRBJ2-6; the D is unclear. CDR3 length: 15 residues. The V gene's germline CDR1 is SGHRS and CDR2 YFSETQ. V lost 2 bases to trimming and J lost 0 bases, with 6 bases between them. Here the CDR3 DNA reads TGCGCCAGCAGCTTCTGGAGCTCTGGGGCCAACGTCCTGACTTTC. Its translation: CASSFWSSGANVLTF.

This clone has a single count. The chain couples TRBV4-3 to TRBJ1-1; a weak D match, TRBD1 (5 bases). CDR3 size: 16 residues. V was trimmed by 5 bases and J by 1 base, leaving 17 bases between them. Germline-derived CDR1 and CDR2 are LGHNA and YSLEER. CDR3: CASSLETGPTNTEAFF. The CDR3 DNA reads as TGCGCCAGCAGCTTAGAAACGGGGCCGACGAACACTGAAGCTTTCTTT.

The CDR3, as DNA: TGTGCCTGGAGTGTATATAGCGGGACATCTGGATACAATGAGCAGTTCTTC. As protein: CAWSVYSGTSGYNEQFF. The chain is built from TRBV30 and TRBJ2-1; 8 bases are a match to TRBD2. CDR3 length: 17 amino acids. With 0 bases clipped from V and 4 bases from J, the junction kept 11 bases outside the gene matches. Germline CDR1 reads GTSNPN; CDR2 reads SVGIG (reference sequence).

The chain combines TRBV7-9 with TRBJ1-6; no firm D call. Trimming cost V 5 bases and J 0 bases, with 8 bases left between them. Germline assignment: CDR1 SEHNR and CDR2 FQNEAQ (reference sequence). CDR3 length: 15 residues. The CDR3 is CASSRRSSYNSPLHF. The CDR3 nucleotides read TGTGCCAGCAGCCGAAGAAGCTCCTATAATTCACCCCTCCACTTT. Based on the CDR3 plus reference TRBV7-9 and TRBJ1-6, the full variable domain is DTGVSQNPRHKITKRGQNVTFRCDPISEHNRLYWYRQTLGQGPEFLTYFQNEAQLEKSRLLSDRFSAERPKGSFSTLEIQRTEQGDSAMYLCASSRRSSYNSPLHFGNGTRLTVT.